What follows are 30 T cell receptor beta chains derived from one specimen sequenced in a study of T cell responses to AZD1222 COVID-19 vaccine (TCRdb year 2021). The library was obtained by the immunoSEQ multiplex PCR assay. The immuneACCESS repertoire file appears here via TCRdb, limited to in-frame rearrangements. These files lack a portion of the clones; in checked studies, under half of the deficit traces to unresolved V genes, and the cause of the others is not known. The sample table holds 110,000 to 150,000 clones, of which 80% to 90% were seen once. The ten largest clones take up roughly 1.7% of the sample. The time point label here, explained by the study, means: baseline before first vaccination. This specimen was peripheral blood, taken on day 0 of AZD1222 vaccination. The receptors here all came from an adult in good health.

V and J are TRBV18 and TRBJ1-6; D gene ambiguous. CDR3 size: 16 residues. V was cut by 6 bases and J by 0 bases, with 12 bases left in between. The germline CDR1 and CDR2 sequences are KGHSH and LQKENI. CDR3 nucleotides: TGTGCCAGCTCTTCAGTCGGCGGCTCCTATAATTCACCCCTCCACTTT. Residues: CASSSVGGSYNSPLHF.

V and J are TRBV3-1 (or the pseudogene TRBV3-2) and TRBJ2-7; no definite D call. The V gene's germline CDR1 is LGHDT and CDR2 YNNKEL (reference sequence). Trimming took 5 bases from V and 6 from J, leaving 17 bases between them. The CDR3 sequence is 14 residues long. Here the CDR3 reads CASSGRARLREQYF. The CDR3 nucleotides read TGTGCCAGCAGCGGAAGGGCAAGGCTCCGCGAGCAGTACTTC.

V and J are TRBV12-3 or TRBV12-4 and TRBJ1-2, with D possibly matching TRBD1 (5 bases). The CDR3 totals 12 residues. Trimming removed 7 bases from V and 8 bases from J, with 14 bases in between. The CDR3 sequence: CASIQGLGGYTF. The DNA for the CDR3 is TGTGCCAGCATTCAGGGATTAGGCGGCTACACCTTC.

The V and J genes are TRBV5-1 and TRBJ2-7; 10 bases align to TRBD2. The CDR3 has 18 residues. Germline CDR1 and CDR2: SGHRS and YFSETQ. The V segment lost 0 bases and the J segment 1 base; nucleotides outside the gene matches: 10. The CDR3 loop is CASSLGTSGWITSYEQYF. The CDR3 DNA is TGCGCCAGCAGCTTGGGGACTAGCGGATGGATTACGTCCTACGAGCAGTACTTC.

The CDR3 sequence: CASRYPWRNYGYTF. CDR3 sequence (DNA): TGTGCCAGCCGTTACCCCTGGCGGAACTATGGCTACACCTTC. The J gene is TRBJ1-2, the V gene TRBV28, with unresolved D. In germline, CDR1 is MDHEN, CDR2 SYDVKM. V was trimmed by 8 bases and J by 2 bases, leaving 15 bases between them. This CDR3 is built from 14 residues.

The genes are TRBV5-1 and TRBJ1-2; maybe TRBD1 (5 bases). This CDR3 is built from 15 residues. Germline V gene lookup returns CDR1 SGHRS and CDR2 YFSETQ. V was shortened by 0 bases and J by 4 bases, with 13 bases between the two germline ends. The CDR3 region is CASSLAGRVSYGYTF. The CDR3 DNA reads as TGCGCCAGCAGCTTGGCCGGCAGGGTGAGCTATGGCTACACCTTC.

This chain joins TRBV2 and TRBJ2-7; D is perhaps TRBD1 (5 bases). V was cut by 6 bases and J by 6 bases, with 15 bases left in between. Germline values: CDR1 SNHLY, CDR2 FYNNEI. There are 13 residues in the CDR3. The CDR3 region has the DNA TGTGCCAGCAGCCCACCCAATGGGGCCGAGCAGTACTTC. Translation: CASSPPNGAEQYF. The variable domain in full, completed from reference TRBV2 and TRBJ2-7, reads EPEVTQTPSHQVTQMGQEVILRCVPISNHLYFYWYRQILGQKVEFLVSFYNNEISEKSEIFDDQFSVERPDGSNFTLKIRSTKLEDSAMYFCASSPPNGAEQYFGPGTRLTVT.

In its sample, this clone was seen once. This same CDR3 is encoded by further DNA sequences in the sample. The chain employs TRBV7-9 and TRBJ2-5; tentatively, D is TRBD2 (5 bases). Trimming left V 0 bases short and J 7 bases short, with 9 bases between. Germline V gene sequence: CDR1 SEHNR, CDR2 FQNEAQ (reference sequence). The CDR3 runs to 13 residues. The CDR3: CASSLAGLGTQYF. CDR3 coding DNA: TGTGCCAGCAGCTTAGCTGGACTTGGGACCCAGTACTTC.

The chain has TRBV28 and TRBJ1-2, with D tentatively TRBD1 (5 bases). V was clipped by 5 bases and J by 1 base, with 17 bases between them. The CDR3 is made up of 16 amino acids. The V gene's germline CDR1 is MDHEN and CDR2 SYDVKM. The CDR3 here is CASSPPSGLSNYGYTF. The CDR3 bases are TGTGCCAGCAGTCCCCCCTCAGGGTTGAGTAACTATGGCTACACCTTC.

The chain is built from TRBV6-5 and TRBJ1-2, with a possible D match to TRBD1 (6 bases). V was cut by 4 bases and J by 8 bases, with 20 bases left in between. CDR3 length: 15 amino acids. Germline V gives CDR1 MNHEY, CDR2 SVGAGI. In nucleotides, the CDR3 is TGTGCCAGCAGTTTCCAGACAGGCCATCCAGGGGGCTACACCTTC. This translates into CASSFQTGHPGGYTF.

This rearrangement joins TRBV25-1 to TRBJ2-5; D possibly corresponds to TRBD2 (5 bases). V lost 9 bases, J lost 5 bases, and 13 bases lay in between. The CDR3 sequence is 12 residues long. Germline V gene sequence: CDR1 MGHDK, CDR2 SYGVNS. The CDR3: CASRGSWETQYF. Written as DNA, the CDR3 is TGTGCCAGTCGGGGTTCCTGGGAGACCCAGTACTTC.

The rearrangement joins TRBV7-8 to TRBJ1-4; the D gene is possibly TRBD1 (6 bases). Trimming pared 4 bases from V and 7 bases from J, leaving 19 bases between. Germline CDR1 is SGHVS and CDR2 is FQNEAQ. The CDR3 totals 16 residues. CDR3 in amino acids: CASSSRRGGGIEKLFF. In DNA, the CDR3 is TGTGCCAGCAGCTCCCGGAGAGGAGGGGGAATTGAAAAACTGTTTTTT.

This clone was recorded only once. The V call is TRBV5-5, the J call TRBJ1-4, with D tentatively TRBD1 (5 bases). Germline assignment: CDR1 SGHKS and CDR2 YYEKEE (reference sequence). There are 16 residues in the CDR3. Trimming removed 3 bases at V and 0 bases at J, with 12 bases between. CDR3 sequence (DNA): TGTGCCAGCAGCTCGGGGCCGGTTGCAACTAATGAAAAACTGTTTTTT. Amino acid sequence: CASSSGPVATNEKLFF.

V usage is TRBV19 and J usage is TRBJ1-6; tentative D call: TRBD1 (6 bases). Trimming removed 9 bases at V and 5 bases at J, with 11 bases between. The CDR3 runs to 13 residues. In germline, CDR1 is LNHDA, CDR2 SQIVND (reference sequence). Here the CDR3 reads CASRQVDNSPLHF. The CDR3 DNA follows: TGTGCCAGCAGACAGGTAGATAATTCACCCCTCCACTTT. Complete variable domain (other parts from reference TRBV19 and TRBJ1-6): DGGITQSPKYLFRKEGQNVTLSCEQNLNHDAMYWYRQDPGQGLRLIYYSQIVNDFQKGDIAEGYSVSREKKESFPLTVTSAQKNPTAFYLCASRQVDNSPLHFGNGTRLTVT.

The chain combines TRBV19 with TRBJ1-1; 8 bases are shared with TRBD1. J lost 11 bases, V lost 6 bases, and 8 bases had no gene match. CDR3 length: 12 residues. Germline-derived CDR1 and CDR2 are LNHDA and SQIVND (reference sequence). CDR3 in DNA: TGTGCCAGTAGCGAGGACAGGGTTGCTGCTTTCTTT. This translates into CASSEDRVAAFF.

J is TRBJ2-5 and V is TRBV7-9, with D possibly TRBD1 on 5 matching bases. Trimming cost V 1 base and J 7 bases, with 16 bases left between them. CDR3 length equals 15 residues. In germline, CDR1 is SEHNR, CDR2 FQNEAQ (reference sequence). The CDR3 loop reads CASSLENSGMGTQYF. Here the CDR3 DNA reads TGTGCCAGCAGCTTAGAAAATTCAGGGATGGGGACCCAGTACTTC.

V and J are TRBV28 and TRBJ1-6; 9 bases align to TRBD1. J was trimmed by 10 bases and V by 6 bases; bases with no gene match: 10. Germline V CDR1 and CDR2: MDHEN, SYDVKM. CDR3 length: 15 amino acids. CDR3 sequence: CASSILQGAGSPLHF. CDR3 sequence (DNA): TGTGCCAGCAGCATACTACAGGGGGCGGGATCACCCCTCCACTTT.

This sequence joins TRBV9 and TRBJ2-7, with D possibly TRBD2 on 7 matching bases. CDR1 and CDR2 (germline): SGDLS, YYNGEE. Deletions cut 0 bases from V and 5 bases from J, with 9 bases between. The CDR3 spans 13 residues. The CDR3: CASSVDGGHEQYF. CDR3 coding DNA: TGTGCCAGCAGCGTAGACGGGGGGCACGAGCAGTACTTC. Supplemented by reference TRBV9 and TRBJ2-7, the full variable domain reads DSGVTQTPKHLITATGQRVTLRCSPRSGDLSVYWYQQSLDQGLQFLIQYYNGEERAKGNILERFSAQQFPDLHSELNLSSLELGDSALYFCASSVDGGHEQYFGPGTRLTVT.

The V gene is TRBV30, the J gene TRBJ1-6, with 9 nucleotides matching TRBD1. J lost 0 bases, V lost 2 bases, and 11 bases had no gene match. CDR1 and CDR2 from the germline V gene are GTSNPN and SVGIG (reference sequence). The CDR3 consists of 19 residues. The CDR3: CAWSSDRGKVSSYNSPLHF. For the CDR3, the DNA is TGTGCCTGGAGTTCCGACAGGGGGAAGGTCAGCTCCTATAATTCACCCCTCCACTTT.

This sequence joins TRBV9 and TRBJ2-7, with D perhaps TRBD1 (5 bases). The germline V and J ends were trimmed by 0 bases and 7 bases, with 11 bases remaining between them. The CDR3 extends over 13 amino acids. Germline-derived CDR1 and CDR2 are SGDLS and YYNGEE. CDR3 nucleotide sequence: TGTGCCAGCAGCGTAGCGGACACTCTTGAGCAGTACTTC. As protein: CASSVADTLEQYF.

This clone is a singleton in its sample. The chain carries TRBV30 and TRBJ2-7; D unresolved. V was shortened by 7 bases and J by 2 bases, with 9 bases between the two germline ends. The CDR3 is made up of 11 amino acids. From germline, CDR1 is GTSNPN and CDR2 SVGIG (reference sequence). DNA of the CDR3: TGTGCCTTGAAATTAACCTACGAGCAGTACTTC. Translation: CALKLTYEQYF.

CDR3 sequence: CASSVKPGINYGYTF. CDR3 bases: TGTGCCAGCAGCGTAAAACCGGGAATTAACTATGGCTACACCTTC. The genes are TRBV9 and TRBJ1-2; no firm D call. Germline V lookup: CDR1 SGDLS, CDR2 YYNGEE. V was shortened by 1 base and J by 1 base, with 11 bases between the two germline ends. The CDR3 spans 15 residues.

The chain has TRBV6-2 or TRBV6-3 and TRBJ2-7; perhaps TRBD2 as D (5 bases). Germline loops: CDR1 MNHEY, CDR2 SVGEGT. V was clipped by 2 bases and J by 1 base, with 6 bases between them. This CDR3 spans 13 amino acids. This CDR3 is CASSYRGSYEQYF. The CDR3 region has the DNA TGTGCCAGCAGTTACCGCGGGTCCTACGAGCAGTACTTC.

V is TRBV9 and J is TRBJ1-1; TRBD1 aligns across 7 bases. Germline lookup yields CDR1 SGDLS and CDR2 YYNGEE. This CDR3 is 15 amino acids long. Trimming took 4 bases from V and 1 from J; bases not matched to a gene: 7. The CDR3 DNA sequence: TGTGCCAGCAGCCCCAGGGGGGGCACGAACACTGAAGCTTTCTTT. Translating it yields CASSPRGGTNTEAFF.

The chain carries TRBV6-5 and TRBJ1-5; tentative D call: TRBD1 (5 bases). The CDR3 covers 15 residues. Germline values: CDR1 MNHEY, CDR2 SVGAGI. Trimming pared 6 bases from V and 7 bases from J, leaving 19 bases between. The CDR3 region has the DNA TGTGCCAGCAGGGCTATAGACAGCCCTGAGCAGCCCCAGCATTTT. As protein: CASRAIDSPEQPQHF.

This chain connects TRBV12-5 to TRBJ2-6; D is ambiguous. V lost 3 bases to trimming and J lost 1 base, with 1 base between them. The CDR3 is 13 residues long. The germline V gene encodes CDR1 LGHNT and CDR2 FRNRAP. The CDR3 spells CASGFSGANVLTF. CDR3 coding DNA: TGTGCTAGTGGTTTTTCTGGGGCCAACGTCCTGACTTTC.

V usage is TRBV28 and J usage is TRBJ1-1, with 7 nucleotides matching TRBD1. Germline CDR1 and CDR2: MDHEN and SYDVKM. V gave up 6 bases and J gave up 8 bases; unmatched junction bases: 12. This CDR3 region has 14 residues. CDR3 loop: CASSLLRQGWEAFF. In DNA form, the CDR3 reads TGTGCCAGCAGCCTACTCAGACAGGGCTGGGAAGCTTTCTTT.

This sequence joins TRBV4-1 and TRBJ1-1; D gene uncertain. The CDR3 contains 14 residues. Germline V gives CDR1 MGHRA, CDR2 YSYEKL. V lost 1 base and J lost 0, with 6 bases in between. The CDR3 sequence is CASSQGVLNTEAFF. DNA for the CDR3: TGCGCCAGCAGCCAAGGGGTCCTGAACACTGAAGCTTTCTTT.

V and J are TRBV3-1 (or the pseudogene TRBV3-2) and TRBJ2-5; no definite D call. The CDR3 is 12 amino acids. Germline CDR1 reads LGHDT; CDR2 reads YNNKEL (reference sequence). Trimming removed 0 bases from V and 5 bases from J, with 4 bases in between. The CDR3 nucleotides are TGTGCCAGCAGCCAAGAGAGGGAGACCCAGTACTTC. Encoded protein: CASSQERETQYF.

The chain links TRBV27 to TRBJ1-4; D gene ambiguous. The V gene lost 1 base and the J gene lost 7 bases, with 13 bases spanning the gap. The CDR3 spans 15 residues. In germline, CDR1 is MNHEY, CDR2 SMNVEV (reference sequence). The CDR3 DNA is TGTGCCAGCAGTTTATATCGGGGAAGTGCTGAAAAACTGTTTTTT. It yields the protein CASSLYRGSAEKLFF.